This T cell receptor beta chain was sequenced for a study of OX40 agonist ivuxolimab in advanced cancers. Study context: At 0.01 to 10 mg/kg, ivuxolimab was administered intravenously to patients every 2 weeks. A male proportion of 82.7% was recorded, with mean age about 62 years and range about 20 to 79. Whole-study findings and limits: Dose levels from 0.1 to 3.0 mg/kg saw CD4+ and CD8+ blood T cells expand clonally by week 6.

The investigators sampled blood at baseline, at cycle 4 day 1, and at cycle 7 day 1. Sequencing used immunoSEQ multiplex PCR; TCRdb keeps in-frame clones, though not all of them. Found here are 80,000 or so clones, approximately 84% of them singletons; the top ten hold under 8.5%. A remark on this clone: Its antigen is still unknown.

This CDR3 spans 14 amino acids. V gave up 4 bases and J gave up 3 bases; unmatched junction bases: 2. Germline V gene lookup returns CDR1 MGHDK and CDR2 SYGVNS. This clonotype was sampled from an adult with an advanced solid tumor such as melanoma, head and neck, liver or kidney cancer. The sample in question was CD4+ or CD8+ T cells sorted from blood, obtained in a trial of the OX40 agonist ivuxolimab. V is TRBV25-1 and J is TRBJ2-1, with TRBD2 matching 8 bases. Here the CDR3 reads CASSGAGGYNEQFF. CDR3 bases: TGTGCCAGCAGTGGGGCGGGAGGCTACAATGAGCAGTTCTTC.